The clone carrying this TCR beta chain was seen a single time. The entry originates in a study of blood T cell repertoires in COVID-19. Original processing notes: The authors estimated nucleated cell counts from reference gene primer amplification. The method was immunoSEQ multiplex PCR; TCRdb's version includes in-frame clones alone and lacks a portion of them. That table gives V, J and clone size, and the DNA gave D and trimming. The data contain some 76,000 clones, about 80% of them singletons. Germline V gives CDR1 LGHDT, CDR2 YNNKEL (reference sequence). The CDR3 is made up of 16 amino acids. With V trimmed by 0 bases and J by 3 bases, 2 bases remained unmatched.

This chain joins TRBV3-1 (or the pseudogene TRBV3-2) and TRBJ1-6; 7 nucleotides agree with TRBD1. This sequence was found in a man aged 50 to 60 with acute or convalescent COVID-19. The sequenced sample was peripheral blood. CDR3 region: CASSQDQGDYNSPLHF. The CDR3 DNA is TGTGCCAGCAGCCAAGACCAGGGGGACTATAATTCACCCCTCCACTTT.